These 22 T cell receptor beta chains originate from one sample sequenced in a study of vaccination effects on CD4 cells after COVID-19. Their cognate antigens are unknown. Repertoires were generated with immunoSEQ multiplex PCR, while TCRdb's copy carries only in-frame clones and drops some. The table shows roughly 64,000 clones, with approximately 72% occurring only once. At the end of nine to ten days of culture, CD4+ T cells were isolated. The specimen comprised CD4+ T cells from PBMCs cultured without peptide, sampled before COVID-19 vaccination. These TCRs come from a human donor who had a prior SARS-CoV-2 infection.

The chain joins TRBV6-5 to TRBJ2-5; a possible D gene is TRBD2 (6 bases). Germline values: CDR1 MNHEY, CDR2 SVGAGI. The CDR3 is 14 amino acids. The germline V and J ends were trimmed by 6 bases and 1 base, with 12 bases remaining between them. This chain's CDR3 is CASRGRQLQETQYF. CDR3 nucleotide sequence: TGTGCCAGCAGGGGGAGGCAGCTCCAAGAGACCCAGTACTTC.

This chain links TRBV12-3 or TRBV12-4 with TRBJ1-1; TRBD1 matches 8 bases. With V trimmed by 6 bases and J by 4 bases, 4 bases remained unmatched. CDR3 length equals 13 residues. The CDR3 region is CASRQTGVTEAFF. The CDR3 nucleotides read TGTGCCAGCAGACAGACAGGGGTCACTGAAGCTTTCTTT.

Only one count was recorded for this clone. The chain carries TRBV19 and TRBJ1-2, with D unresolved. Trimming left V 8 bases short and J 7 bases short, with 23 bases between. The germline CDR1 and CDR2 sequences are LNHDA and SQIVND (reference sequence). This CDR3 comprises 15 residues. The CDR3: CASGLGGFGGVGYTF. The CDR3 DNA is TGTGCCAGTGGCCTTGGTGGGTTTGGAGGTGTTGGCTACACCTTC.

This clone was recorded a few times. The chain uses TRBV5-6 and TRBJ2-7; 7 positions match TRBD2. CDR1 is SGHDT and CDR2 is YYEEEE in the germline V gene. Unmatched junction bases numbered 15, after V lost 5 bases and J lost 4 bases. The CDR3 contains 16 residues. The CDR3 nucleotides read TGTGCCAGCAGTTCATGGGAGGGACTACAAATATACGAGCAGTACTTC. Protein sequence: CASSSWEGLQIYEQYF.

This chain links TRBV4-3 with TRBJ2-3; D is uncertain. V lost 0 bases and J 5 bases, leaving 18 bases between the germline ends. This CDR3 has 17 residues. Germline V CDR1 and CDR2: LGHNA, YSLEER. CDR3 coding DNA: TGCGCCAGCAGCCAAGATGGTGGTGGCAGGTCCGGAGATACGCAGTATTTT. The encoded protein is CASSQDGGGRSGDTQYF.

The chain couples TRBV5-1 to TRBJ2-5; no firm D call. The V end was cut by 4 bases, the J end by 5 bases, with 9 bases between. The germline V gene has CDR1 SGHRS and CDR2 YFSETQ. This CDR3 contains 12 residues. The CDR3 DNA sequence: TGCGCCAGCAGCCCCCCCGGGGAGACCCAGTACTTC. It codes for CASSPPGETQYF.

The CDR3 DNA follows: TGTGCCAGCTCACCGGCGGGGTTCCACGAGCAGTACTTC. It encodes CASSPAGFHEQYF. The chain uses TRBV18 and TRBJ2-7, with D possibly being TRBD2 (6 bases). CDR3 length: 13 residues. Trimming removed 3 bases from V and 5 bases from J, with 11 bases in between. From germline, CDR1 is KGHSH and CDR2 LQKENI.

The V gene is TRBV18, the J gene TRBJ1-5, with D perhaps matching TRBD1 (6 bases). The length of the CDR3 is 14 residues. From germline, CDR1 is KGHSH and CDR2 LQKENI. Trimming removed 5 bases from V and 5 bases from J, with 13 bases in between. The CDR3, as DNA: TGTGCCAGCTCAAGTCGGGACAACGATCAGCCCCAGCATTTT. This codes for CASSSRDNDQPQHF.

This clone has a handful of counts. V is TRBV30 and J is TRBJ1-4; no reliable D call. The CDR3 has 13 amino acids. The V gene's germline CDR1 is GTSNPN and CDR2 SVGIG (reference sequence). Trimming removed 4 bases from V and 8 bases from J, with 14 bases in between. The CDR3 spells CAWNKGRGEKLFF. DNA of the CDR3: TGTGCCTGGAATAAAGGGCGAGGGGAAAAACTGTTTTTT. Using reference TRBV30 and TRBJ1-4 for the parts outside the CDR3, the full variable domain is SQTIHQWPATLVQPVGSPLSLECTVEGTSNPNLYWYRQAAGRGLQLLFYSVGIGQISSEVPQNLSASRPQDRQFILSSKKLLLSDSGFYLCAWNKGRGEKLFFGSGTQLSVL.

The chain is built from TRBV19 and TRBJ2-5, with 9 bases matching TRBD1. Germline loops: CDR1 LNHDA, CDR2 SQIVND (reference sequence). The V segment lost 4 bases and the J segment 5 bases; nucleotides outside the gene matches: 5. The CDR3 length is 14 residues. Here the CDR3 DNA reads TGTGCCAGTAGTACGACAGGGGGTGAGGAGACCCAGTACTTC. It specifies CASSTTGGEETQYF.

Written as DNA, the CDR3 is TGTGCCAGCTCACCACCGGGGGGTCTGGTGAACACTGAAGCTTTCTTT. Amino acid sequence: CASSPPGGLVNTEAFF. J is TRBJ1-1 and V is TRBV18; possible D gene TRBD1, 5 bases. The germline gives CDR1 KGHSH, CDR2 LQKENI. V lost 0 bases and J lost 0, with 11 bases in between. This CDR3 spans 16 amino acids.

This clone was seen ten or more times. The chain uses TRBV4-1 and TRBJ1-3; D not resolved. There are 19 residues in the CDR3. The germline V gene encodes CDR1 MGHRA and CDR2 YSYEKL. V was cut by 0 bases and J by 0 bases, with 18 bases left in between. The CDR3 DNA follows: TGCGCCAGCAGCCAAGATCGGTTAACACCGGGGTTCTCTGGAAACACCATATATTTT. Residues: CASSQDRLTPGFSGNTIYF.

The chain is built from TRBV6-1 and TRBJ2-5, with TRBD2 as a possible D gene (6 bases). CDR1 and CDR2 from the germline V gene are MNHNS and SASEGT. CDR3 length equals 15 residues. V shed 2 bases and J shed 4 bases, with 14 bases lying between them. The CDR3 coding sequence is TGTGCCAGCAGTGAATTAGCGGAGGGGAGAGAGACCCAGTACTTC. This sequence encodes CASSELAEGRETQYF.

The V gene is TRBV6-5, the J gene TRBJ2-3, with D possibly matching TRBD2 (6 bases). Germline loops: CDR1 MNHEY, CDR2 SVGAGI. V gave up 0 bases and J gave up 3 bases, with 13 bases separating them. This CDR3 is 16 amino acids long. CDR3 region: CASSYSGRFWTDTQYF. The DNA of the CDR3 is TGTGCCAGCAGTTACTCGGGGAGGTTCTGGACAGATACGCAGTATTTT.

The CDR3 DNA is TGTGCCAGCAGTTACCCCGAAAAGACAGACTACGAGCAGTACTTC. Residues: CASSYPEKTDYEQYF. This chain links TRBV6-6 with TRBJ2-7; TRBD1 is a possible D gene (5 bases). The CDR3 is made up of 15 amino acids. The V end was cut by 2 bases, the J end by 3 bases, with 14 bases between. Germline V gene sequence: CDR1 MNHNY, CDR2 SVGAGI (reference sequence).

DNA of the CDR3: TGCGCCAGCAGCCAAGGGGTATCGACAGCAACTAATGAAAAACTGTTTTTT. It specifies CASSQGVSTATNEKLFF. The chain links TRBV4-3 to TRBJ1-4; D is perhaps TRBD1 (5 bases). V gave up 1 base and J gave up 0 bases, with 12 bases separating them. Per the germline V gene, CDR1 is LGHNA and CDR2 is YSLEER. The CDR3 is 17 residues long.

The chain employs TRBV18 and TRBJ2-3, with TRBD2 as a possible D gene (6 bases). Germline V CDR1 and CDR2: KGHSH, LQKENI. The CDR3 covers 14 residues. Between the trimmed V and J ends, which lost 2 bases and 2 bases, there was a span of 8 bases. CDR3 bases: TGTGCCAGCTCACCAGCGGGGATCACAGATACGCAGTATTTT. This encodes CASSPAGITDTQYF.

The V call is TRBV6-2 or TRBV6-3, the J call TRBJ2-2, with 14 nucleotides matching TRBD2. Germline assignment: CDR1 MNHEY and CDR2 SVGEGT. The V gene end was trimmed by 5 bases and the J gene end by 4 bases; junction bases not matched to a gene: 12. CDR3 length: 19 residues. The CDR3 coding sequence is TGTGCCAGCAGTCCCCGGACTAGCGGGAGGAGTAGGATCACCGGGGAGCTGTTTTTT. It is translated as CASSPRTSGRSRITGELFF.

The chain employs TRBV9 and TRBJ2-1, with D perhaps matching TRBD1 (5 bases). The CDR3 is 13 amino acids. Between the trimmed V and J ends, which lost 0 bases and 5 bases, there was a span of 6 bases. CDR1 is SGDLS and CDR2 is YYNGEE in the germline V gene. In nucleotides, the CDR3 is TGTGCCAGCAGCGTAGGACAGAACAATGAGCAGTTCTTC. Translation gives CASSVGQNNEQFF.

CDR3 bases: TGTGCCAGCAGTTGGGGACAGGGAGAAGGTGGCTACACCTTC. It translates to CASSWGQGEGGYTF. The chain links TRBV7-9 to TRBJ1-2; 9 bases line up with TRBD1. Germline CDR1 SEHNR, CDR2 FQNEAQ (reference sequence). The length of the CDR3 is 14 residues. The trim removed 6 bases at V and 7 bases at J, leaving 9 bases unmatched.

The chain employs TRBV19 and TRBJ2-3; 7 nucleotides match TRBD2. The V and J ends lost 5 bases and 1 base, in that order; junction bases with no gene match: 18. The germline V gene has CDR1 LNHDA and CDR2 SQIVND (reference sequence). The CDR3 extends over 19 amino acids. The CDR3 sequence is CASSLREWAGVRGTDTQYF. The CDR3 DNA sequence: TGTGCCAGTAGTCTTCGAGAATGGGCGGGAGTAAGAGGCACAGATACGCAGTATTTT.

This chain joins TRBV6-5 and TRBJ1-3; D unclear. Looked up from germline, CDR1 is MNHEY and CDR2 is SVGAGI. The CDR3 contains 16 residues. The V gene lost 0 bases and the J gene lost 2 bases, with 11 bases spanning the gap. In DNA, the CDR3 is TGTGCCAGCAGTTACTCTACGCATCAGGCTGGAAACACCATATATTTT. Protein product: CASSYSTHQAGNTIYF.